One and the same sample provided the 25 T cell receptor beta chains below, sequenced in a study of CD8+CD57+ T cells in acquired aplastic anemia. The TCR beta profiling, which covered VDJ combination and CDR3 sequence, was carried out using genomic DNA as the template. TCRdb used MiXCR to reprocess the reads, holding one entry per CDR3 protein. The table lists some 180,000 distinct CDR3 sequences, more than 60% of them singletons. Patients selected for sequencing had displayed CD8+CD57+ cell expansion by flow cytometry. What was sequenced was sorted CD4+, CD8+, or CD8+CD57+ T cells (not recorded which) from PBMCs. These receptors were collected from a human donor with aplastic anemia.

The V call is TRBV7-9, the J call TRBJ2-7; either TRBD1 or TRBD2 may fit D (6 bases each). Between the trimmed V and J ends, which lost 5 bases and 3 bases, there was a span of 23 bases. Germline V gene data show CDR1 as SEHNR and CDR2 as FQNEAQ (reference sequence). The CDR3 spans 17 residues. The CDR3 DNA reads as TGTGCCAGCAGCCCCCGCCAAGGGGGGTTGGTTTTCTACGAGCAGTACTTC. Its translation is CASSPRQGGLVFYEQYF.

CDR3 protein: CASRRGGYGYTF. CDR3 nucleotide sequence: TGTGCCAGCAGGCGGGGGGGGTATGGCTACACCTTC. This chain joins TRBV2 and TRBJ1-2; a weak D match, TRBD1 (5 bases). This CDR3 is 12 amino acids long. Germline CDR1 SNHLY, CDR2 FYNNEI. Trimming left V 6 bases short and J 5 bases short, with 10 bases between.

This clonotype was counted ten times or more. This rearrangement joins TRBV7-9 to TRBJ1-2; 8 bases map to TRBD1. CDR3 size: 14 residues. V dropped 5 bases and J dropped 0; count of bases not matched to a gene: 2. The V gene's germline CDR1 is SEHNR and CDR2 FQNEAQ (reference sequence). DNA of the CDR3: TGTGCCAGCAGCCCGGGACAGGCTAACTATGGCTACACCTTC. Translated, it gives CASSPGQANYGYTF.

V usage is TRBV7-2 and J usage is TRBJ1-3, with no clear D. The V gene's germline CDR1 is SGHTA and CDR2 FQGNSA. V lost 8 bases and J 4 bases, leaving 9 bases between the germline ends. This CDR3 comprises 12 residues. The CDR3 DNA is TGTGCCAGCGGCAGAGCGGGAAACACCATATATTTT. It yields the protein CASGRAGNTIYF.

The CDR3 is CASSMTVNYGYTF. Here the CDR3 DNA reads TGTGCCAGTAGTATGACAGTTAACTATGGCTACACCTTC. V usage is TRBV19 and J usage is TRBJ1-2, with TRBD1 as a possible D gene (5 bases). This CDR3 is 13 amino acids long. Trimming cost V 3 bases and J 1 base, with 6 bases left between them. Germline V gene lookup returns CDR1 LNHDA and CDR2 SQIVND (reference sequence). The full variable domain, in which reference TRBV19 and TRBJ1-2 provide the parts outside the CDR3, is DGGITQSPKYLFRKEGQNVTLSCEQNLNHDAMYWYRQDPGQGLRLIYYSQIVNDFQKGDIAEGYSVSREKKESFPLTVTSAQKNPTAFYLCASSMTVNYGYTFGSGTRLTVV.

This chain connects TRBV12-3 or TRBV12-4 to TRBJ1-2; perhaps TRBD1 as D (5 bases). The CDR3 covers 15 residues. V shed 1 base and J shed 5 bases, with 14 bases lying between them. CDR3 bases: TGTGCCAGCAGTTTAGGGGCAGGGAGTTGGTATGGCTACACCTTC. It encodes CASSLGAGSWYGYTF.

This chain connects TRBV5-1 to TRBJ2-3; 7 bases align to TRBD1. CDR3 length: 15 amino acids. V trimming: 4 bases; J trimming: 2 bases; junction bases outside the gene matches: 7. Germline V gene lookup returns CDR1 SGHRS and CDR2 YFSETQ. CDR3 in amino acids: CASSDLDRATDTQYF. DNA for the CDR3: TGCGCCAGCAGCGACCTAGACAGGGCCACAGATACGCAGTATTTT.

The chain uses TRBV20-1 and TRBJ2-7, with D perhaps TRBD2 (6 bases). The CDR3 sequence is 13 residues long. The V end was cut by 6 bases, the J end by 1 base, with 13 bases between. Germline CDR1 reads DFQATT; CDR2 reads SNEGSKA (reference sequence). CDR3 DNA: TGCAGTGCCAGGACGGGACTTTCCTACGAGCAGTACTTC. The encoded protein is CSARTGLSYEQYF.

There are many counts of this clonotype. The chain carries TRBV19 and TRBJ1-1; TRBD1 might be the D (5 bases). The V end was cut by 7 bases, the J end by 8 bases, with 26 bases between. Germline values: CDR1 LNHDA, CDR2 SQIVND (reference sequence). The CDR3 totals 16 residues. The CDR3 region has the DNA TGTGCCAGTATTGGGGTCGAAGGAGAAGCTGGGGACGAAGCTTTCTTT. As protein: CASIGVEGEAGDEAFF. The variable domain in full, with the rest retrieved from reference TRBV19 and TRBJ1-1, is DGGITQSPKYLFRKEGQNVTLSCEQNLNHDAMYWYRQDPGQGLRLIYYSQIVNDFQKGDIAEGYSVSREKKESFPLTVTSAQKNPTAFYLCASIGVEGEAGDEAFFGQGTRLTVV.

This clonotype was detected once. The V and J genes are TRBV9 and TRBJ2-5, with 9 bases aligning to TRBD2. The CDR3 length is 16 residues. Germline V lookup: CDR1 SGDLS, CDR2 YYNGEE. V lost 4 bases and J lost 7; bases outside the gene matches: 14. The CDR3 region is CASSPSASGDSGTQYF. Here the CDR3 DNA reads TGTGCCAGCAGCCCATCAGCTAGCGGGGACTCAGGGACCCAGTACTTC.

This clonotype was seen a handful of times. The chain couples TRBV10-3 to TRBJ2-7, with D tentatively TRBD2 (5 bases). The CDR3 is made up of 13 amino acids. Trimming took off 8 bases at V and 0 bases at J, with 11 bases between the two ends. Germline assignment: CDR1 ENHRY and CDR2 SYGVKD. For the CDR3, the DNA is TGTGCCATCGCTTCGGGGTCCTCCTACGAGCAGTACTTC. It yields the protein CAIASGSSYEQYF.

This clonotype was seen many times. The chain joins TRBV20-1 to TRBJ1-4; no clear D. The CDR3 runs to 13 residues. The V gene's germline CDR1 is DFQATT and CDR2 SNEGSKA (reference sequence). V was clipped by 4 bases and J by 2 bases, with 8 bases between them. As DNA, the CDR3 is TGCAGTGCTACCCCCGCTACTAATGAAAAACTGTTTTTT. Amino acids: CSATPATNEKLFF.

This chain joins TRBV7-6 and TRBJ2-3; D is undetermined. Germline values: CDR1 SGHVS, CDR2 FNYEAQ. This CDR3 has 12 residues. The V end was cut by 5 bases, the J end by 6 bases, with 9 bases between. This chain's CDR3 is CASSPSGDTQYF. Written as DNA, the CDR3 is TGTGCCAGCAGCCCCTCCGGCGATACGCAGTATTTT.

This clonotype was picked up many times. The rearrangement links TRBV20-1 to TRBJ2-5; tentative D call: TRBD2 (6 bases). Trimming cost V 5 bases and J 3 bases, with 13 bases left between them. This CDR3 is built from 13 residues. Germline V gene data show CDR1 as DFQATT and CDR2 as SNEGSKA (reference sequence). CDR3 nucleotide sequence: TGCAGTGCTCCCGAGACTAGGAAAGAGACCCAGTACTTC. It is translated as CSAPETRKETQYF.

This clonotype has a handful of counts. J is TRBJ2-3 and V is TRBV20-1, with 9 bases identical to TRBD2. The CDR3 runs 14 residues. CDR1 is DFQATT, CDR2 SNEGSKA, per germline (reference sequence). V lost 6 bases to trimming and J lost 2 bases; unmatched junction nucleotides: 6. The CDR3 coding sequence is TGCAGTGCCTCAGCGGGGGGATTCACAGATACGCAGTATTTT. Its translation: CSASAGGFTDTQYF.

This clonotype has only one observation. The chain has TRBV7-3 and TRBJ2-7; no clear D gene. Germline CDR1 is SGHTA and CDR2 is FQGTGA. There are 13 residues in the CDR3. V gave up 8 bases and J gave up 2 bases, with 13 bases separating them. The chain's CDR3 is CASGAGTAYEQYF. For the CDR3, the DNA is TGTGCCAGCGGAGCAGGAACCGCCTACGAGCAGTACTTC.

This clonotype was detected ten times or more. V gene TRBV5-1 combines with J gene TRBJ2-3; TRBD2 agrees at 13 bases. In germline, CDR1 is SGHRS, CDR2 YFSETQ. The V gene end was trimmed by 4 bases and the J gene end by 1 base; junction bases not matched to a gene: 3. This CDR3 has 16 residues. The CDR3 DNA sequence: TGCGCCAGCAGCCCAGGACTAGCGGGGGGCACAGATACGCAGTATTTT. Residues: CASSPGLAGGTDTQYF.

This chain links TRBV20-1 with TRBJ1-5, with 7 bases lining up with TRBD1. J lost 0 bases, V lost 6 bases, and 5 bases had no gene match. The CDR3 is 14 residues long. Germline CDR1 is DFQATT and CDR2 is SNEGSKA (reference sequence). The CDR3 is CSAKTGYSNQPQHF. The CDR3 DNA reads TGCAGTGCCAAGACAGGGTATAGCAATCAGCCCCAGCATTTT.

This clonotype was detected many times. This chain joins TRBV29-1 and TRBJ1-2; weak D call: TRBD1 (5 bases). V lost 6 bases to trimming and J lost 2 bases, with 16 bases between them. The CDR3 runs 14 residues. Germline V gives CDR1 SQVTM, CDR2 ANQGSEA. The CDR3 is CSVGEWGENYGYTF. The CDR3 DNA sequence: TGCAGCGTCGGTGAGTGGGGCGAGAACTATGGCTACACCTTC. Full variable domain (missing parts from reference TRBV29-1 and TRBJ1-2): SAVISQKPSRDICQRGTSLTIQCQVDSQVTMMFWYRQQPGQSLTLIATANQGSEATYESGFVIDKFPISRPNLTFSTLTVSNMSPEDSSIYLCSVGEWGENYGYTFGSGTRLTVV.

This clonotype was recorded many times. CDR3 sequence (DNA): TGTGCCAGTAAGGGGTGGGATACTGAAGCTTTCTTT. Its translation: CASKGWDTEAFF. This chain connects TRBV19 to TRBJ1-1, with D perhaps TRBD1 (5 bases). Per germline, CDR1 LNHDA and CDR2 SQIVND (reference sequence). V was cut by 7 bases and J by 5 bases, with 11 bases left in between. The CDR3 covers 12 residues.

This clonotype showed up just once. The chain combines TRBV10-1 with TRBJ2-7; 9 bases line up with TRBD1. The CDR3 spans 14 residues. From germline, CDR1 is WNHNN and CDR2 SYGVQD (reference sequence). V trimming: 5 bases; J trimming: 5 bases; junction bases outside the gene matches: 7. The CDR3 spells CASSNTRDRDEQYF. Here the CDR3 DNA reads TGCGCCAGCAGTAATACCCGGGACAGGGACGAGCAGTACTTC.

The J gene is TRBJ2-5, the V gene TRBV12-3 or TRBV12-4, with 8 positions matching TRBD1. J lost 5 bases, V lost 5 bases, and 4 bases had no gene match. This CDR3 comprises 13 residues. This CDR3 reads CASSATGGETQYF. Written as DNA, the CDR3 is TGTGCCAGCAGTGCCACAGGGGGGGAGACCCAGTACTTC.

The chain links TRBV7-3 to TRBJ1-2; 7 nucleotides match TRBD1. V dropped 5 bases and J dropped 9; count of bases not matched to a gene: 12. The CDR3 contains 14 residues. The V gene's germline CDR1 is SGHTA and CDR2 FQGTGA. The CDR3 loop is CASSREGQRDSYTF. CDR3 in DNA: TGTGCCAGCAGCAGAGAGGGACAGCGGGATAGCTACACCTTC.

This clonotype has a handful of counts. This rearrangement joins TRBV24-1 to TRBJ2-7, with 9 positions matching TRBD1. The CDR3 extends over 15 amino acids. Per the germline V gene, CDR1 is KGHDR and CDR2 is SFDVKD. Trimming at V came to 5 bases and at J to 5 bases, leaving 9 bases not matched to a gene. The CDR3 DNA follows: TGTGCCACCAGTGGGTCCGACAGGGGGTGGAACGAGCAGTACTTC. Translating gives CATSGSDRGWNEQYF.

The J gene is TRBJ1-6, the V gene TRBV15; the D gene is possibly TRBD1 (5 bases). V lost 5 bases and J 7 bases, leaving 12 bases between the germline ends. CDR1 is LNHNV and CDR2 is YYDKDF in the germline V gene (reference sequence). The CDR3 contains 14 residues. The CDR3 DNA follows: TGTGCCACCAGCGGTGGGGGGAAGAATTCACCCCTCCACTTT. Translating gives CATSGGGKNSPLHF. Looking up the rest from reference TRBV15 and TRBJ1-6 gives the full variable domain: DAMVIQNPRYQVTQFGKPVTLSCSQTLNHNVMYWYQQKSSQAPKLLFHYYDKDFNNEADTPDNFQSRRPNTSFCFLDIRSPGLGDTAMYLCATSGGGKNSPLHFGNGTRLTVT.